This TCR beta chain is drawn from a study of response to subunit inactivated influenza vaccine. Study results and caveats: The authors put forward the suggestion that each seasonal influenza vaccination may bring in only a limited number of new T cells.

This clonotype came up many times. What it binds is not known. TCRdb recomputed calls from the RT-PCR reads with MiXCR, one row per CDR3 protein. The sample consists of 450,000 to 600,000 distinct CDR3 sequences, roughly 8.2% of them appearing once. From germline, CDR1 is SGHDN and CDR2 FVKESK. This CDR3 contains 17 residues. J gave up 3 bases and V 5 bases, and 5 bases lay outside the gene matches. The source is a man in his fifties or sixties who received an inactivated influenza vaccine. The sequencing here drew on PBMCs from blood, taken roughly 24 months after vaccination. The chain carries TRBV14 and TRBJ2-2, with 14 bases aligning to TRBD2. CDR3 residues: CASSRLAGGTYTGELFF. The CDR3 DNA reads as TGTGCCAGCAGCAGACTAGCGGGGGGGACCTACACCGGGGAGCTGTTTTTT.